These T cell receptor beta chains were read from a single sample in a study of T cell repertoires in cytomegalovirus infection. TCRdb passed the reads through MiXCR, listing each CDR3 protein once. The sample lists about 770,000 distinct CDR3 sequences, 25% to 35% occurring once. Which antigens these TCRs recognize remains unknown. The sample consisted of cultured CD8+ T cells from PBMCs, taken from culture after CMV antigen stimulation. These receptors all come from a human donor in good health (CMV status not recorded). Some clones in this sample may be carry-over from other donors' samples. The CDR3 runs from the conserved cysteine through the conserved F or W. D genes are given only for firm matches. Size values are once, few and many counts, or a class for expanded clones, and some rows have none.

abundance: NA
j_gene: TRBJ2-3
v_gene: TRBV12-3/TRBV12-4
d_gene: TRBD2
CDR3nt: TGTGCCAGCAGTTTAGTCCCCCCGACCGGGACTAGGAAAGATACGCAGTATTTT
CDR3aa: CASSLVPPTGTRKDTQYF

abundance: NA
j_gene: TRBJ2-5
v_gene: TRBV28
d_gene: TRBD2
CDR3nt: TGTGCCAGCGCCGGAGCACTAGCGTTAGAGACCCAGTACTTC
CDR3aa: CASAGALALETQYF

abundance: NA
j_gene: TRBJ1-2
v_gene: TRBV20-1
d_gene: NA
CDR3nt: TGCAGTGCTAAGTTAACCCTAGTTAGGGGGGCAGAATATGGCTACACCTTC
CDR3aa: CSAKLTLVRGAEYGYTF

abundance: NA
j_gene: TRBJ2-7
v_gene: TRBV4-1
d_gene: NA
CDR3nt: TGCGCCAGCAGCCCGCCGGGGATCGAGCAGTACTTC
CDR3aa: CASSPPGIEQYF

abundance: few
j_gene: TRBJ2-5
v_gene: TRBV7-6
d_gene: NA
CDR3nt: TGTGCCAGCAGCTTAGAGCCCGGGCCCCGTGGGCAAGAGACCCAGTACTTC
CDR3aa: CASSLEPGPRGQETQYF

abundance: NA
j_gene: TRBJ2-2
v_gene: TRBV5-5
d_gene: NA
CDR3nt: TGTGCCAGCAGCCCCCTGGGGAGCGCGAACACCGGGGAGCTGTTTTTT
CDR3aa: CASSPLGSANTGELFF

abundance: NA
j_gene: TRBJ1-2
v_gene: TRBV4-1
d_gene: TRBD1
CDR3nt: TGCGCCAACAGCCAAGATATGACAGGGGATGGCTACACCTTC
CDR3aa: CANSQDMTGDGYTF

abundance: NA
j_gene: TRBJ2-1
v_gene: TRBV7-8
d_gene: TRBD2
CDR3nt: TGTGCCAGCAGCTTATGGGAGGGCGTTGCCTACAATGAGCAGTTCTTC
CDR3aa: CASSLWEGVAYNEQFF

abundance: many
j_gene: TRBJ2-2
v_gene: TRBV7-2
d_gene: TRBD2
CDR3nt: TGTGCCAGCAGCCCTCCGGGACTAGGGGGCACCGGGGAGCTGTTTTTT
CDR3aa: CASSPPGLGGTGELFF

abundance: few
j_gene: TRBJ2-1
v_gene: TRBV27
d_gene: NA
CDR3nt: TGTGCCAGCAGTAAGGGGGGAGCCCACAATGAGCAGTTCTTC
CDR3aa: CASSKGGAHNEQFF

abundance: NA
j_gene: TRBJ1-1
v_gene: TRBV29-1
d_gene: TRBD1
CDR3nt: TGCAGCGTTTTACAGGGGAGCACTGAAGCTTTCTTT
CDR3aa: CSVLQGSTEAFF

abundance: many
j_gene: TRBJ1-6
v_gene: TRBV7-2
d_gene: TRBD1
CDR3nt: TGTGCCAGCAGCTCCGGGACAGGGTACGGTTCACCCCTCCACTTT
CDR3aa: CASSSGTGYGSPLHF

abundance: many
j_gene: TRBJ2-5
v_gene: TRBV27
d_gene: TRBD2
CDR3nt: TGTGCCAGCAGCCCCGGGAGGGGAGAGACCCAGTACTTC
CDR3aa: CASSPGRGETQYF

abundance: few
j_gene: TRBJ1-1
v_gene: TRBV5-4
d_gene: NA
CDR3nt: TGTGCCAGCAGCTTCCCAGGGCTATTTCACACTGAAGCTTTCTTT
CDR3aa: CASSFPGLFHTEAFF

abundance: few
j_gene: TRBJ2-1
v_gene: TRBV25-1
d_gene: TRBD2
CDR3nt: TGTGCCAGCAGTGCCCGAAGCGGGGAAAAGGGCCTCAATGAGCAGTTCTTC
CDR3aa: CASSARSGEKGLNEQFF

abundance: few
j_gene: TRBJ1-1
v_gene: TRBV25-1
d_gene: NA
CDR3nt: TGTGCCAGCAGTGAATATTATCTGGGACCGGTGGACACTGAAGCTTTCTTT
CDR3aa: CASSEYYLGPVDTEAFF

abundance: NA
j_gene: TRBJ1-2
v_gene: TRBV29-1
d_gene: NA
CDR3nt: TGCAGCGTGGTATACGTCGGGAGATATGGCTACACCTTC
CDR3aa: CSVVYVGRYGYTF

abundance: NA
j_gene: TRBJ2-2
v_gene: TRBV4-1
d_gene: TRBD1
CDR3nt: TGCGCCAGCAGCCCCAGGACAGGGGATGACACCGGGGAGCTGTTTTTT
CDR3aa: CASSPRTGDDTGELFF

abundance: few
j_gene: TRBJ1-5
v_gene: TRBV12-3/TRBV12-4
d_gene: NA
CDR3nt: TGTGCCAGCAGTTTCCCGAGTTCCCGGGGTAATCAGCCCCAGCATTTT
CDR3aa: CASSFPSSRGNQPQHF

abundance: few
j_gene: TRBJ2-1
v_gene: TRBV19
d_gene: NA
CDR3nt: TGTGCCACCAAACGGGGGAATGAGCAGTTCTTC
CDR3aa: CATKRGNEQFF

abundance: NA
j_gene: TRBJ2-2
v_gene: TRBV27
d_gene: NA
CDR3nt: TGTGCCAGCAGTTCTTTGGACTGGCCGAACACCGGGGAGCTGTTTTTT
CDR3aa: CASSSLDWPNTGELFF

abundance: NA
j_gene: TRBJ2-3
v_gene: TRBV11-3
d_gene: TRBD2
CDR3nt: TGTGCCAGCAGCCCCCGGACTAGCGGGGGTCCAACAGATACGCAGTATTTT
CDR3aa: CASSPRTSGGPTDTQYF

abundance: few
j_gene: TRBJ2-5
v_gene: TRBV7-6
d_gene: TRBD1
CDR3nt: TGTGCCAGCAGCGCCGACAGGGTTGGAGAGACCCAGTACTTC
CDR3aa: CASSADRVGETQYF

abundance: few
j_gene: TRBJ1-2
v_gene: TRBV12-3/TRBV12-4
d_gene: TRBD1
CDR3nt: TGTGCCAGCAGTTGGGGGAACCGGGACAGGAGGTCTGGCTACACCTTC
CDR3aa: CASSWGNRDRRSGYTF

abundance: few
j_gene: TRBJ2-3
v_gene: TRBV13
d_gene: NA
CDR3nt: TGTGCCAGCAGCTTAGTGGGGGAAGGCGGCGCAGATACGCAGTATTTT
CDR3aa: CASSLVGEGGADTQYF

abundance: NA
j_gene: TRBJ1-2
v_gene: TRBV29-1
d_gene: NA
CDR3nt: TGCAGCGTTTTTTCCTCGGGCCCAGGCGGTGGGGGCTACACCTTC
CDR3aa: CSVFSSGPGGGGYTF

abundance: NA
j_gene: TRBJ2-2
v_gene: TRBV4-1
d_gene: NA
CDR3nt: TGCGCCAGCAGCCAAGAGGCCCTCTTCACCGGGGAGCTGTTTTTT
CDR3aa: CASSQEALFTGELFF